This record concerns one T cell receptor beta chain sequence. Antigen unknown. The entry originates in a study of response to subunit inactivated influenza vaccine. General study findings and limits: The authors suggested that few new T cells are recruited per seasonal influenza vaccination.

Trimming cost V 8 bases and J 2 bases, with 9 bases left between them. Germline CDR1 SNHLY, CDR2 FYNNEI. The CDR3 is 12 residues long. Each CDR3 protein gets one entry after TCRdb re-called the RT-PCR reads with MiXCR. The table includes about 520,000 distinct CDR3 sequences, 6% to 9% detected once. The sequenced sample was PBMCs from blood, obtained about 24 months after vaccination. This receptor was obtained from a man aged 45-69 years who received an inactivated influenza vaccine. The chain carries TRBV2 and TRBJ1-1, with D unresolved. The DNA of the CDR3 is TGTGCCAGCGGGCCATTCAACACTGAAGCTTTCTTT. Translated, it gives CASGPFNTEAFF.